This entry lists 29 T cell receptor beta chains sequenced from one sample in a study of T cell changes during pregnancy in multiple sclerosis. Repertoires were generated with immunoSEQ multiplex PCR, while TCRdb's copy carries only in-frame clones and drops some. The sample records roughly 90,000 clones, 90% to 95% being singletons. Sequenced material: peripheral blood, taken in the third trimester of pregnancy. These receptors originate from a female donor with multiple sclerosis, enrolled in a pregnancy study.

The DNA for the CDR3 is TGTGCCAGCAGTTTAACGAGACAGGGACCTTTGTATGGCTACACCTTC. Translated, it gives CASSLTRQGPLYGYTF. V gene TRBV27 combines with J gene TRBJ1-2; TRBD1 aligns across 7 bases. The CDR3 spans 16 residues. Losses at the gene ends were 2 bases for V and 5 bases for J; bases not matched to a gene: 11. Germline assignment: CDR1 MNHEY and CDR2 SMNVEV (reference sequence).

This chain joins TRBV6-1 and TRBJ1-2; possible D gene TRBD1, 6 bases. CDR1 MNHNS and CDR2 SASEGT come from the germline V gene. Trimming shortened V by 1 base and J by 8 bases, and 14 bases separated the two germline ends. This CDR3 spans 14 amino acids. The CDR3 region has the DNA TGTGCCAGCAGTGAAGGGCTGACAGGTGGAGGCTACACCTTC. It translates to CASSEGLTGGGYTF.

This CDR3 is CASSLSRTSGSYNEQFF. For the CDR3, the DNA is TGTGCCAGCAGTTTATCCCGGACTAGCGGGTCCTACAATGAGCAGTTCTTC. The chain joins TRBV27 to TRBJ2-1, with 11 bases identical to TRBD2. V lost 0 bases and J lost 1; bases outside the gene matches: 2. From germline, CDR1 is MNHEY and CDR2 SMNVEV (reference sequence). The CDR3 length is 17 residues.

This clone was detected once. The V call is TRBV2, the J call TRBJ1-3; 7 bases align to TRBD1. The CDR3 totals 14 residues. J lost 6 bases, V lost 6 bases, and 8 bases had no gene match. The V gene's germline CDR1 is SNHLY and CDR2 FYNNEI. In nucleotides, the CDR3 is TGTGCCAGCAGGGGAAGGGACAGTTTAAACACCATATATTTT. This codes for CASRGRDSLNTIYF.

J is TRBJ2-7 and V is TRBV9; D ambiguous. Germline CDR1 is SGDLS and CDR2 is YYNGEE. V was cut by 0 bases and J by 2 bases, with 12 bases left in between. This CDR3 has 15 amino acids. The CDR3 DNA reads as TGTGCCAGCAGCGTAGGGTCTAGTCTTCCCTACGAGCAGTACTTC. As protein: CASSVGSSLPYEQYF.

Here the CDR3 reads CASSPRGAWGETQYF. Written as DNA, the CDR3 is TGTGCCAGCAGCCCCAGGGGGGCATGGGGAGAGACCCAGTACTTC. The chain uses TRBV5-8 and TRBJ2-5, with D possibly TRBD1 on 7 matching bases. This CDR3 region has 15 residues. Between the trimmed V and J ends, which lost 4 bases and 4 bases, there was a span of 17 bases. Germline CDR1 is SGHTS and CDR2 is YDEGEE.

The sample holds one count of this clone. The gene calls are TRBV7-2 and TRBJ2-4; TRBD2 aligns across 7 bases. This CDR3 is 15 amino acids long. The J segment lost 6 bases and the V segment lost 2 bases, leaving 7 bases of the junction unmatched. Germline V gene lookup returns CDR1 SGHTA and CDR2 FQGNSA. CDR3 residues: CASSLRGLAANIQYF. In nucleotides, the CDR3 is TGTGCCAGCAGCTTACGGGGCCTAGCGGCAAACATTCAGTACTTC.

The chain has TRBV4-1 and TRBJ2-2; tentatively, D is TRBD1 (6 bases). The V gene's germline CDR1 is MGHRA and CDR2 YSYEKL. With 5 bases removed from V and 3 bases from J, the gap between germline ends came to 13 bases. The CDR3 loop spans 15 amino acids. The CDR3 nucleotides are TGCGCCAGCAGCTACGGTGGGGGCTACACCGGGGAGCTGTTTTTT. Translation gives CASSYGGGYTGELFF.

This chain uses TRBV5-1 with TRBJ2-3, with D possibly being TRBD2 (6 bases). This CDR3 contains 16 residues. Trimming removed 0 bases from V and 2 bases from J, with 13 bases in between. Germline V gives CDR1 SGHRS, CDR2 YFSETQ. The CDR3 spells CASSLESGVYTDTQYF. The CDR3 region has the DNA TGCGCCAGCAGCTTGGAATCGGGAGTTTACACAGATACGCAGTATTTT.

V is TRBV5-4 and J is TRBJ2-7; a weak D match, TRBD2 (5 bases). Trimming shortened V by 0 bases and J by 1 base, and 8 bases separated the two germline ends. Per germline, CDR1 SGHNT and CDR2 YYREEE (reference sequence). The CDR3 runs 14 residues. The CDR3 sequence is CASSLEPGSYEQYF. Here the CDR3 DNA reads TGTGCCAGCAGCTTGGAGCCGGGATCCTACGAGCAGTACTTC. The variable domain in full, with the rest retrieved from reference TRBV5-4 and TRBJ2-7, is ETGVTQSPTHLIKTRGQQVTLRCSSQSGHNTVSWYQQALGQGPQFIFQYYREEENGRGNFPPRFSGLQFPNYSSELNVNALELDDSALYLCASSLEPGSYEQYFGPGTRLTVT.

The chain has TRBV7-6 and TRBJ1-4; D might be TRBD1 (6 bases). Per germline, CDR1 SGHVS and CDR2 FNYEAQ. This CDR3 region has 16 residues. V dropped 2 bases and J dropped 8 bases, with 18 bases sitting between them. This CDR3 reads CASSLRSPGVGEKLFF. CDR3 sequence (DNA): TGTGCCAGCAGCTTAAGGTCACCAGGGGTGGGGGAAAAACTGTTTTTT.

V is TRBV27 and J is TRBJ1-2, with D possibly TRBD1 on 5 matching bases. The ends were cut back, 3 bases at V and 6 bases at J, with 11 bases in the middle. The CDR3 has 13 amino acids. Germline V gives CDR1 MNHEY, CDR2 SMNVEV (reference sequence). The CDR3 DNA is TGTGCCAGCAGTTTGGGCAGGGAAAATGGCTACACCTTC. This codes for CASSLGRENGYTF.

V is TRBV28 and J is TRBJ1-5; the D gene is possibly TRBD1 (5 bases). This CDR3 region has 13 residues. CDR1 and CDR2 (germline): MDHEN, SYDVKM. V was clipped by 7 bases and J by 10 bases, with 17 bases between them. The CDR3 nucleotides read TGTGCCAGCAAAGCGGGACTTATCGAACCCCAGCATTTT. Residues: CASKAGLIEPQHF.

The chain joins TRBV7-8 to TRBJ1-5; D is possibly TRBD1 (6 bases). This CDR3 comprises 15 residues. Germline V CDR1 and CDR2: SGHVS, FQNEAQ. V was shortened by 1 base and J by 2 bases, with 9 bases between the two germline ends. CDR3 amino acids: CASSLEGDGNQPQHF. Written as DNA, the CDR3 is TGTGCCAGCAGCTTAGAGGGGGATGGCAATCAGCCCCAGCATTTT.

The chain uses TRBV9 and TRBJ2-2; TRBD2 agrees at 11 bases. The CDR3 has 16 amino acids. Germline values: CDR1 SGDLS, CDR2 YYNGEE. V lost 3 bases to trimming and J lost 2 bases; unmatched junction nucleotides: 3. CDR3 region: CASSAGLAVNTGELFF. In DNA, the CDR3 is TGTGCCAGCAGCGCGGGACTAGCGGTTAACACCGGGGAGCTGTTTTTT.

The chain uses TRBV7-9 and TRBJ2-5, with 9 bases identical to TRBD2. The CDR3 length is 14 residues. The germline CDR1 and CDR2 sequences are SEHNR and FQNEAQ (reference sequence). With V trimmed by 5 bases and J by 5 bases, 6 bases remained unmatched. The CDR3 DNA follows: TGTGCCAGCAGCGTTAGCGGGAGTTGGGAGACCCAGTACTTC. Translating gives CASSVSGSWETQYF.

V and J are TRBV29-1 and TRBJ2-5; 7 bases match TRBD2. V was clipped by 6 bases and J by 5 bases; unmatched bases: 6. The V gene's germline CDR1 is SQVTM and CDR2 ANQGSEA. This CDR3 is built from 12 residues. The CDR3 sequence is CSVPGGGETQYF. CDR3 nucleotides: TGCAGCGTCCCGGGAGGTGGGGAGACCCAGTACTTC.

The V gene is TRBV5-4, the J gene TRBJ2-3, with 14 bases matching TRBD2. Germline CDR1 SGHNT, CDR2 YYREEE (reference sequence). The CDR3 consists of 17 residues. V dropped 0 bases and J dropped 6; count of bases not matched to a gene: 6. CDR3 coding DNA: TGTGCCAGCAGCTTGGGGAGACTAGCGGGAGGGCCTGATACGCAGTATTTT. Amino acid sequence: CASSLGRLAGGPDTQYF. Full variable domain (rest looked up from reference TRBV5-4 and TRBJ2-3): ETGVTQSPTHLIKTRGQQVTLRCSSQSGHNTVSWYQQALGQGPQFIFQYYREEENGRGNFPPRFSGLQFPNYSSELNVNALELDDSALYLCASSLGRLAGGPDTQYFGPGTRLTVL.

The gene calls are TRBV10-3 and TRBJ1-1; TRBD1 matches 9 bases. Germline trimming cut 0 bases from V and 7 bases from J; bases unmatched to any gene: 12. CDR3 length equals 17 residues. Germline CDR1 and CDR2: ENHRY and SYGVKD. In DNA form, the CDR3 reads TGTGCCATCAGTGAGTCGATAATGGACAGGGGAGGGAGTGAAGCTTTCTTT. This codes for CAISESIMDRGGSEAFF.

CDR3: CASSVGGEYEKLFF. The CDR3 nucleotides read TGTGCCAGCAGCGTAGGGGGAGAGTATGAAAAACTGTTTTTT. The rearrangement uses TRBV9 and TRBJ1-4; D is ambiguous. The CDR3 totals 14 residues. Germline V gives CDR1 SGDLS, CDR2 YYNGEE. The V gene lost 0 bases and the J gene lost 6 bases, with 9 bases spanning the gap.

The CDR3 is CASSFRSGRGPDTQYF. Here the CDR3 DNA reads TGCGCCAGCAGCTTCCGTAGCGGGAGAGGGCCAGATACGCAGTATTTT. The chain recombines TRBV5-1 with TRBJ2-3, with 9 positions matching TRBD2. The CDR3 is made up of 16 amino acids. Per the germline V gene, CDR1 is SGHRS and CDR2 is YFSETQ. Germline trimming cut 2 bases from V and 4 bases from J; bases unmatched to any gene: 8.

This chain joins TRBV19 and TRBJ2-7; tentative D call: TRBD1 (6 bases). The CDR3 sequence is 11 residues long. Germline CDR1 is LNHDA and CDR2 is SQIVND (reference sequence). Trimming pared 5 bases from V and 4 bases from J, leaving 6 bases between. This CDR3 is CASSQGYEQYF. The CDR3 DNA follows: TGTGCCAGTAGTCAGGGGTACGAGCAGTACTTC.

The CDR3 region is CASSLRLAGDTHTQYF. CDR3 in DNA: TGTGCCAGCAGCCTAAGACTAGCGGGAGACACCCATACGCAGTATTTT. The chain carries TRBV28 and TRBJ2-3, with 12 bases lining up with TRBD2. This CDR3 is built from 16 residues. Germline-derived CDR1 and CDR2 are MDHEN and SYDVKM. With V trimmed by 6 bases and J by 7 bases, 11 bases remained unmatched.

This chain joins TRBV11-2 and TRBJ1-5; 8 nucleotides agree with TRBD1. Per the germline V gene, CDR1 is SGHAT and CDR2 is FQNNGV. The CDR3 is 19 amino acids. With 3 bases clipped from V and 2 bases from J, the junction kept 15 bases outside the gene matches. The DNA for the CDR3 is TGTGCCAGCAGCTTGCTCCGCTCCGGGACAGGATTTGGCAATCAGCCCCAGCATTTT. It translates to CASSLLRSGTGFGNQPQHF.

As DNA, the CDR3 is TGTGCCAGCAGCTTACCAAGGACAGGGAGCACTGAAGCTTTCTTT. Protein sequence: CASSLPRTGSTEAFF. The chain carries TRBV11-2 and TRBJ1-1; TRBD1 matches 8 bases. Germline assignment: CDR1 SGHAT and CDR2 FQNNGV. The CDR3 sequence is 15 residues long. J gave up 4 bases and V 2 bases, and 6 bases lay outside the gene matches.

The J gene is TRBJ2-3, the V gene TRBV5-1; D is possibly TRBD2 (6 bases). In germline, CDR1 is SGHRS, CDR2 YFSETQ. The length of the CDR3 is 15 residues. Trimming shortened V by 4 bases and J by 2 bases, and 14 bases separated the two germline ends. DNA for the CDR3: TGCGCCAGCAGCCCGGGACTGCTCTCCACAGATACGCAGTATTTT. Translation gives CASSPGLLSTDTQYF.

V and J are TRBV27 and TRBJ2-3, with 9 bases that match TRBD2. Germline-derived CDR1 and CDR2 are MNHEY and SMNVEV (reference sequence). V shed 2 bases, J shed 1 base, and the junction held 4 bases outside the gene matches. The CDR3 has 16 amino acids. The CDR3 protein is CASSLAQRGGTDTQYF. CDR3 coding DNA: TGTGCCAGCAGTTTAGCTCAGCGGGGGGGCACAGATACGCAGTATTTT.

Only one count was recorded for this clone. The V and J genes are TRBV19 and TRBJ2-1; 10 bases are shared with TRBD1. The CDR3 is made up of 18 amino acids. The trim removed 3 bases at V and 0 bases at J, leaving 8 bases unmatched. Germline CDR1 LNHDA, CDR2 SQIVND (reference sequence). The CDR3 reads CASSMGGTGASSYNEQFF. As DNA, the CDR3 is TGTGCCAGTAGTATGGGTGGGACAGGGGCTAGCTCCTACAATGAGCAGTTCTTC.

CDR3 bases: TGTGCCTCAGCAGGATCACTGAAGGGCTACACCTTC. Amino acids: CASAGSLKGYTF. V usage is TRBV28 and J usage is TRBJ1-2; no reliable D call. CDR1 MDHEN and CDR2 SYDVKM come from the germline V gene. V gave up 11 bases and J gave up 8 bases, with 18 bases separating them. The CDR3 runs 12 residues.